A selection of T cell receptor beta chains follows, all from one sample in a study of T cell repertoires in cytomegalovirus infection. TCRdb recomputed calls from the reads with MiXCR, one row per CDR3 protein. The repertoire has a few hundred thousand distinct CDR3 sequences, 15% to 20% of them found once; the top ten carry more than 10%. Sequencing was carried out using PBMCs. The receptor source for this set is a human donor in good health (CMV status not recorded). Some clones in this sample may be carry-over from other donors' samples. Both conserved end residues are trimmed from each CDR3. Fields, in order: V gene, J gene, CDR3 protein.

TRBV20-1,TRBJ2-7,SAGGQGGYYEQY
TRBV7-2,TRBJ1-3,ASSPLGGSGNTIY
TRBV7-3,TRBJ2-3,ASSARRLAGPTDTQY
TRBV20-1,TRBJ1-5,SARAGTGNQPQH
TRBV6-2/TRBV6-3,TRBJ2-3,ASRTGGALSQY
TRBV6-1,TRBJ1-1,ASATPRGNTEAF
TRBV7-8,TRBJ1-1,ASSAGTVPHTEAF
TRBV18,TRBJ1-1,ASSPLVNMNTEAF
TRBV7-2,TRBJ1-2,ASSLQPGQGNYGYT
TRBV12-5,TRBJ2-1,ASGLIGFDNEQF
TRBV7-2,TRBJ1-2,ASSPAPGAEGYT
TRBV5-8,TRBJ1-5,ASIPPGDSNQPQH
TRBV7-9,TRBJ2-7,ASSGDRVRSGGTYEQY
TRBV5-4,TRBJ1-2,ASSWEWASNYGYT
TRBV7-2,TRBJ2-5,ASSLAAAGQETQY
TRBV19,TRBJ2-5,ASSLAAVLQETQY
TRBV7-2,TRBJ1-3,ASSSQPGNTIY
TRBV19,TRBJ2-1,ASSDQGGDYNEQF
TRBV5-6,TRBJ1-3,ASSLVAASGNTIY
TRBV7-6,TRBJ2-1,ASSPRPGQFINEQF
TRBV20-1,TRBJ2-3,SARDLGITDTQY
TRBV7-9,TRBJ1-2,ASSSFGQAGGYT
TRBV5-4,TRBJ2-1,ASRLSTSVPEQF
TRBV20-1,TRBJ2-5,SAIGGQAGGRETQY
TRBV20-1,TRBJ1-1,SARGQGLRTTEAF
TRBV27,TRBJ2-3,ASSLNGDFYTDTQY
TRBV20-1,TRBJ1-5,SALQGISNQPQH
TRBV7-7,TRBJ2-5,ASSLAEGRESQY
TRBV7-8,TRBJ1-1,ASSPDEAF
TRBV10-3,TRBJ2-5,AISDQGLETQY
TRBV6-2/TRBV6-3,TRBJ2-3,ASSSMTGVTDTQY
TRBV12-3/TRBV12-4,TRBJ2-5,ASSSTPGTGYQETQY
TRBV5-4,TRBJ2-5,ASNAGTAQETQY
TRBV28,TRBJ1-5,ASSAVSNQPQH
TRBV11-2,TRBJ1-1,ASSLDRDREAF
TRBV5-4,TRBJ2-1,ASSHVGGGMDEQF
TRBV7-6,TRBJ1-2,ASSPRQSTNYGYT
TRBV24-1,TRBJ2-3,ATSGYRGSSTDTQY
TRBV7-2,TRBJ1-5,ASSFQGQPQH
TRBV27,TRBJ2-1,ASSTRLSGGASYNEQF
TRBV7-2,TRBJ2-3,ASSLEASTDTQY
TRBV20-1,TRBJ1-5,SARTGDQPQH
TRBV12-3/TRBV12-4,TRBJ1-1,ASSSPVGQGNTEAF
TRBV18,TRBJ1-3,ASSPGAVLGNTIY
TRBV12-5,TRBJ1-1,ASGPRTGLNTEAF
TRBV4-1,TRBJ2-5,ASSNVYRRGETQY
TRBV10-3,TRBJ2-1,ATGLAGGNEQF